The 13 T cell receptor beta chains given below trace back to one sample, sequenced in a study of T cells in Graves' hyperthyroidism and ophthalmopathy. Using RNA transcripts as the source, TCR beta CDR3 regions were amplified. RT-PCR in the first round (using the HTBI primer set) targeted the TCR CDR3. MiXCR, run by TCRdb on the multiplex PCR reads, gives a single entry per CDR3 protein. The table has around 540,000 distinct CDR3 sequences, about 15% seen once. What was sequenced was blood. These receptors came from a woman in her 30s with Graves' ophthalmopathy.

At least ten counts were recorded for this clonotype. The rearrangement links TRBV12-3 or TRBV12-4 to TRBJ2-1; perhaps TRBD2 as D (5 bases). This CDR3 has 13 residues. Trimming removed 3 bases from V and 8 bases from J, with 11 bases in between. CDR3 nucleotide sequence: TGTGCCAGCAGTTTGAGGGTACTCGATGAGCAGTTCTTC. This sequence encodes CASSLRVLDEQFF.

The sample holds many counts of this clonotype. The chain combines TRBV20-1 with TRBJ2-4, with D perhaps TRBD2 (6 bases). With 3 bases removed from V and 3 bases from J, the gap between germline ends came to 15 bases. Germline lookup yields CDR1 DFQATT and CDR2 SNEGSKA (reference sequence). The CDR3 consists of 15 residues. The CDR3 here is CSARALGGDKNIQYF. CDR3 DNA: TGCAGTGCTAGGGCCCTTGGAGGGGACAAAAACATTCAGTACTTC.

This clonotype was recorded a few times. CDR3 sequence (DNA): TGCAGCATAGGACAGGGGACAGATACGCAGTATTTT. This codes for CSIGQGTDTQYF. This chain connects TRBV29-1 to TRBJ2-3; 9 bases map to TRBD1. The CDR3 extends over 12 amino acids. Looked up from germline, CDR1 is SQVTM and CDR2 is ANQGSEA. The ends lost 8 bases at V and 3 bases at J; junction bases unmatched: 3.

This clonotype was counted ten times or more. This sequence joins TRBV2 and TRBJ1-1; D remains unclear. Germline CDR1 SNHLY, CDR2 FYNNEI. The CDR3 length is 13 residues. With 8 bases removed from V and 0 bases from J, the gap between germline ends came to 10 bases. CDR3: CASGRDLNTEAFF. The CDR3 DNA reads TGTGCCAGCGGAAGGGATTTGAACACTGAAGCTTTCTTT. Complete variable domain (other parts from reference TRBV2 and TRBJ1-1): EPEVTQTPSHQVTQMGQEVILRCVPISNHLYFYWYRQILGQKVEFLVSFYNNEISEKSEIFDDQFSVERPDGSNFTLKIRSTKLEDSAMYFCASGRDLNTEAFFGQGTRLTVV.

The chain recombines TRBV20-1 with TRBJ2-1; TRBD2 might be the D (6 bases). This CDR3 has 16 residues. In germline, CDR1 is DFQATT, CDR2 SNEGSKA (reference sequence). V was trimmed by 2 bases and J by 5 bases, leaving 19 bases between them. In nucleotides, the CDR3 is TGCAGTGCTAGAAATCCACACGGGAGTCACGACAATGAGCAGTTCTTC. Encoded protein: CSARNPHGSHDNEQFF.

The chain joins TRBV20-1 to TRBJ2-2; no clear D. Germline V gene sequence: CDR1 DFQATT, CDR2 SNEGSKA (reference sequence). The CDR3 sequence is 12 residues long. V gave up 5 bases and J gave up 7 bases, with 11 bases separating them. CDR3 sequence (DNA): TGCAGTGCTCCCCGACTCGGCGGGGAGCTGTTTTTT. Translated: CSAPRLGGELFF.

V and J are TRBV6-2 or TRBV6-3 and TRBJ1-5; 9 bases are shared with TRBD1. CDR1 is MNHEY, CDR2 SVGEGT, per germline. The V segment lost 6 bases and the J segment 1 base; nucleotides outside the gene matches: 7. The CDR3 is 16 amino acids. The chain's CDR3 is CASSLRTGVSNQPQHF. The CDR3 DNA sequence: TGTGCCAGCAGCCTACGGACAGGGGTGAGCAATCAGCCCCAGCATTTT.

This clonotype was seen ten or more times. V is TRBV28 and J is TRBJ2-1; D is perhaps TRBD1 or TRBD2 (5 bases each). Germline V lookup: CDR1 MDHEN, CDR2 SYDVKM. The V end was cut by 5 bases, the J end by 8 bases, with 19 bases between. The CDR3 length is 15 residues. In nucleotides, the CDR3 is TGTGCCAGCAGTCCCCCGGGACCCGGCAGCGATGAGCAGTTCTTC. Translating it yields CASSPPGPGSDEQFF.

Ten or more counts support this clonotype. The chain employs TRBV18 and TRBJ1-1; D gene unclear. This CDR3 has 13 residues. V was cut by 6 bases and J by 4 bases, with 12 bases left in between. The germline CDR1 and CDR2 sequences are KGHSH and LQKENI. The CDR3 sequence: CASSLESTTEAFF. CDR3 coding DNA: TGTGCCAGCTCTCTCGAATCGACCACTGAAGCTTTCTTT.

This clonotype was recorded many times. This chain connects TRBV20-1 to TRBJ2-5, with 8 bases matching TRBD2. Unmatched junction bases numbered 4, after V lost 2 bases and J lost 2 bases. This CDR3 is built from 14 residues. Per the germline V gene, CDR1 is DFQATT and CDR2 is SNEGSKA (reference sequence). In DNA, the CDR3 is TGCAGTGCTAGACTAGCGGGCGAGCAAGAGACCCAGTACTTC. Amino acid sequence: CSARLAGEQETQYF.

As regards this clonotype: A much larger clonotype is one base distant, so this may be a read error. CDR3 region: CASRRRGTITGELFF. In DNA form, the CDR3 reads TGTGCCAGCAGACGGCGGGGAACGATCACCGGGGAGCTGTTTTTT. This chain joins TRBV3-2 and TRBJ2-2; the listed D gene, TRBD2, was not tested against the DNA. TRBV3-2 is a pseudogene locus. The CDR3 contains 15 residues.

The chain recombines TRBV29-1 with TRBJ1-2; D is ambiguous. The V gene's germline CDR1 is SQVTM and CDR2 ANQGSEA. There are 12 residues in the CDR3. V was trimmed by 3 bases and J by 1 base, leaving 6 bases between them. The CDR3 loop reads CSVEDGNYGYTF. The CDR3 nucleotides are TGCAGCGTTGAGGACGGTAACTATGGCTACACCTTC. The variable domain in full, completed from reference TRBV29-1 and TRBJ1-2, reads SAVISQKPSRDICQRGTSLTIQCQVDSQVTMMFWYRQQPGQSLTLIATANQGSEATYESGFVIDKFPISRPNLTFSTLTVSNMSPEDSSIYLCSVEDGNYGYTFGSGTRLTVV.

The chain combines TRBV6-5 with TRBJ2-5; 7 positions match TRBD2. Unmatched junction bases numbered 9, after V lost 0 bases and J lost 2 bases. The germline V gene encodes CDR1 MNHEY and CDR2 SVGAGI. The CDR3 contains 17 residues. The CDR3 reads CASSYSAGEWRQETQYF. In DNA, the CDR3 is TGTGCCAGCAGTTACTCGGCGGGAGAGTGGAGGCAAGAGACCCAGTACTTC.